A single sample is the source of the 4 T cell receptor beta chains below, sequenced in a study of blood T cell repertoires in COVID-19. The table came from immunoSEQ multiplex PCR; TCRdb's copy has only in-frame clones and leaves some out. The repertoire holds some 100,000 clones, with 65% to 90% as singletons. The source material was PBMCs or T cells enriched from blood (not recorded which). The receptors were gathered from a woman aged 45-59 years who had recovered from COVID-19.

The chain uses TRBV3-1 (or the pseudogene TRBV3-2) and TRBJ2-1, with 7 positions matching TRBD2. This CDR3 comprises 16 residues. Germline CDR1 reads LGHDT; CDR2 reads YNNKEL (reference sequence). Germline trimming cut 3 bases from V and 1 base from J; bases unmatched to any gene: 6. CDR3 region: CASSHFPAGSYNEQFF. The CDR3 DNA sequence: TGTGCCAGCAGCCATTTCCCAGCGGGATCCTACAATGAGCAGTTCTTC.

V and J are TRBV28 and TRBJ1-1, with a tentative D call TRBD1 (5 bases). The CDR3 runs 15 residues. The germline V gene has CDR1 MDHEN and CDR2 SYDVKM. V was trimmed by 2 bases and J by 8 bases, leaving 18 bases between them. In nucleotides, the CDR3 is TGTGCCAGCAGTTTAGTCCGAGGGACCGGGGGAGAAGCTTTCTTT. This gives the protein CASSLVRGTGGEAFF. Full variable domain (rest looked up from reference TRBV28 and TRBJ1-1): DVKVTQSSRYLVKRTGEKVFLECVQDMDHENMFWYRQDPGLGLRLIYFSYDVKMKEKGDIPEGYSVSREKKERFSLILESASTNQTSMYLCASSLVRGTGGEAFFGQGTRLTVV.

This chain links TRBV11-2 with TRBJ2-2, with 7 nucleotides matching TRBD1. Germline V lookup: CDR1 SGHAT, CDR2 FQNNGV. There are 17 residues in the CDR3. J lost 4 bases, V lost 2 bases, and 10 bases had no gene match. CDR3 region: CASSLFGRGSGTGELFF. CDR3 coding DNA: TGTGCCAGCAGCTTATTCGGCAGGGGGTCAGGCACCGGGGAGCTGTTTTTT.

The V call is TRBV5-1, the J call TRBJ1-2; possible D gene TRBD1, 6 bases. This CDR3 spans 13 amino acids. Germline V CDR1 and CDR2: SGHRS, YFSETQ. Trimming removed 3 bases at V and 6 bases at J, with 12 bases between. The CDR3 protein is CASSYRAQDGYTF. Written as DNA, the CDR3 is TGCGCCAGCAGCTACAGGGCTCAGGATGGCTACACCTTC.